These 10 T cell receptor beta chains were all obtained from the same sample, sequenced in a study of shared clonotypes between healthy human individuals. Clones were read by immunoSEQ multiplex PCR, and TCRdb kept only the in-frame ones, dropping some. The sample lists some 1 million clones; around 74% were seen once. Sample: memory CD4+ T cells sorted from blood. Specified subset: CD45RA-negative fraction. The receptors stem from a man younger than 35 in good health.

On this clone itself: Germline and junction disagree at one end, which may indicate a read error. The chain employs TRBV7-7 and TRBJ2-5; D tentatively reads TRBD1 or TRBD2 (5 bases each). Germline assignment: CDR1 SSHAT and CDR2 FNYEAQ (reference sequence). CDR3 length: 15 amino acids. The CDR3 is CASSPWGKYQETQYF. The CDR3 nucleotides are TGTGCTAGCAGCCCCTGGGGGAAGTACCAAGAGACCCAGTACTTC.

This chain links TRBV20-1 with TRBJ2-7; D is ambiguous. V was shortened by 3 bases and J by 5 bases, with 8 bases between the two germline ends. CDR1 is DFQATT, CDR2 SNEGSKA, per germline (reference sequence). The CDR3 has 11 amino acids. The CDR3 region is CSASLRDEQYF. CDR3 sequence (DNA): TGCAGTGCTAGTTTACGGGACGAGCAGTACTTC.

This chain connects TRBV7-2 to TRBJ2-1; 9 bases agree with TRBD2. CDR1 and CDR2 (germline): SGHTA, FQGNSA. The CDR3 is made up of 16 amino acids. Trimming at V came to 5 bases and at J to 7 bases, leaving 12 bases not matched to a gene. The chain's CDR3 is CASSPGRLAGKNEQFF. DNA of the CDR3: TGTGCCAGCAGCCCTGGGCGGCTAGCGGGGAAGAATGAGCAGTTCTTC.

The chain carries TRBV27 and TRBJ1-1; D gene ambiguous. This CDR3 comprises 15 residues. Trimming took 4 bases from V and 0 from J, leaving 12 bases between them. Per germline, CDR1 MNHEY and CDR2 SMNVEV (reference sequence). The CDR3 DNA reads as TGTGCCAGCAGTTCGGAAGGAGCACTGAACACTGAAGCTTTCTTT. Amino acids: CASSSEGALNTEAFF.

The rearrangement joins TRBV4-1 to TRBJ2-7; no definite D call. V lost 0 bases and J lost 3, with 12 bases in between. The CDR3 is 15 amino acids. The germline CDR1 and CDR2 sequences are MGHRA and YSYEKL. The CDR3: CASSQEPPAYYEQYF. CDR3 nucleotide sequence: TGCGCCAGCAGCCAAGAGCCCCCCGCGTACTACGAGCAGTACTTC.

The chain has TRBV5-1 and TRBJ2-1; 12 nucleotides line up with TRBD2. Per the germline V gene, CDR1 is SGHRS and CDR2 is YFSETQ. The length of the CDR3 is 16 residues. V dropped 3 bases and J dropped 7; count of bases not matched to a gene: 8. The CDR3 DNA is TGCGCCAGCAGCTATCTAGCGGGAGGGCCTGAGAATGAGCAGTTCTTC. Translated, it gives CASSYLAGGPENEQFF. Full variable domain (outside the CDR3, taken from reference TRBV5-1 and TRBJ2-1): KAGVTQTPRYLIKTRGQQVTLSCSPISGHRSVSWYQQTPGQGLQFLFEYFSETQRNKGNFPGRFSGRQFSNSRSEMNVSTLELGDSALYLCASSYLAGGPENEQFFGPGTRLTVL.

The V call is TRBV7-6, the J call TRBJ1-1; TRBD1 matches 8 bases. Per the germline V gene, CDR1 is SGHVS and CDR2 is FNYEAQ. This CDR3 is 11 amino acids long. Trimming at V came to 3 bases and at J to 12 bases, leaving 3 bases not matched to a gene. CDR3 bases: TGTGCCAGCAGCTTTGACAGGGGAACTTTCTTT. It yields the protein CASSFDRGTFF.

V gene TRBV5-1 combines with J gene TRBJ2-3; no clear D. Trimming took 6 bases from V and 0 from J, leaving 14 bases between them. The CDR3 consists of 15 residues. Germline assignment: CDR1 SGHRS and CDR2 YFSETQ. CDR3 region: CASKRTSASTDTQYF. Written as DNA, the CDR3 is TGCGCCAGCAAACGGACGAGTGCTAGCACAGATACGCAGTATTTT.

This clone has only one observation. The chain is built from TRBV7-2 and TRBJ2-7; 7 nucleotides agree with TRBD1. The CDR3 runs to 15 residues. J lost 1 base, V lost 4 bases, and 7 bases had no gene match. Germline V lookup: CDR1 SGHTA, CDR2 FQGNSA. The CDR3 nucleotides read TGTGCCAGCAGCTCTTTGGGGACAGTATCCTACGAGCAGTACTTC. Amino acids: CASSSLGTVSYEQYF.

This rearrangement joins TRBV5-4 to TRBJ2-2, with 9 positions matching TRBD1. The trim removed 0 bases at V and 4 bases at J, leaving 7 bases unmatched. The CDR3 has 17 amino acids. CDR1 is SGHNT, CDR2 YYREEE, per germline (reference sequence). The CDR3, as DNA: TGTGCCAGCAGCTTGGCCCCGGGACAGGGCAGCACCGGGGAGCTGTTTTTT. Protein sequence: CASSLAPGQGSTGELFF.